Listed below are T cell receptor beta chains from one sample, sequenced in a study of blood T cell repertoires in COVID-19. Sequencing used immunoSEQ multiplex PCR; TCRdb keeps in-frame clones, though not all of them. This sample has more than 95,000 clones, with around 74% found just once. The sample consisted of peripheral blood. These receptors all come from a man between 60 and 75 years old with acute or convalescent COVID-19. CDR3s include the opening cysteine and the closing phenylalanine or tryptophan. Fields, in order: D gene, V gene, clone size, J gene, CDR3 length, CDR3 protein, CDR3 DNA. The D gene is left open where the match is weak. A clone size is listed for some rows: how often the clone was seen (once, few, many), or a class if it is expanded.

d_gene: TRBD1
v_gene: TRBV7-3
abundance: .
j_gene: TRBJ2-3
len: 16
CDR3aa: CASSLGWKGARNTQYF
CDR3nt: TGTGCCAGCAGCTTGGGTTGGAAGGGGGCGCGTAATACGCAGTATTTT

d_gene: .
v_gene: TRBV27
abundance: .
j_gene: TRBJ2-1
len: 14
CDR3aa: CASSFSHYSSEQFF
CDR3nt: TGTGCCAGCAGTTTTTCTCACTATTCGTCTGAGCAGTTCTTC

d_gene: .
v_gene: TRBV6-4
abundance: .
j_gene: TRBJ1-6
len: 15
CDR3aa: CASSETAGDNSPLHF
CDR3nt: TGTGCCAGCAGTGAGACAGCAGGGGATAATTCACCCCTCCACTTT

d_gene: .
v_gene: TRBV20-1
abundance: .
j_gene: TRBJ2-7
len: 15
CDR3aa: CSASMSFGTSYEQYF
CDR3nt: TGCAGTGCTAGTATGTCTTTTGGCACCTCCTACGAGCAGTACTTC

d_gene: .
v_gene: TRBV6-5
abundance: once
j_gene: TRBJ1-1
len: 15
CDR3aa: CASVPPGRANTEAFF
CDR3nt: TGTGCCAGCGTTCCCCCGGGCAGGGCGAACACTGAAGCTTTCTTT

d_gene: TRBD1
v_gene: TRBV5-6
abundance: .
j_gene: TRBJ2-3
len: 16
CDR3aa: CASTKLTGGATDTQYF
CDR3nt: TGTGCCAGCACCAAACTGACAGGGGGCGCGACAGATACGCAGTATTTT

d_gene: .
v_gene: TRBV3-1/TRBV3-2
abundance: .
j_gene: TRBJ2-3
len: 16
CDR3aa: CASSQPSRGVTDTQYF
CDR3nt: TGTGCCAGCAGCCAGCCCAGCAGGGGGGTAACAGATACGCAGTATTTT

d_gene: .
v_gene: TRBV6-6
abundance: .
j_gene: TRBJ1-1
len: 16
CDR3aa: CASSYNVRGQNTEAFF
CDR3nt: TGTGCCAGCAGTTATAATGTGAGAGGACAAAACACTGAAGCTTTCTTT

d_gene: TRBD1
v_gene: TRBV5-6
abundance: few
j_gene: TRBJ2-7
len: 14
CDR3aa: CASSLGTGAYEQYF
CDR3nt: TGTGCCAGCAGCTTAGGGACAGGAGCCTACGAGCAGTACTTC

d_gene: .
v_gene: TRBV9
abundance: .
j_gene: TRBJ2-1
len: 15
CDR3aa: CASSVTGLSYNEQFF
CDR3nt: TGTGCCAGCAGCGTCACGGGTTTGTCCTACAATGAGCAGTTCTTC

d_gene: TRBD2
v_gene: TRBV20-1
abundance: once
j_gene: TRBJ2-1
len: 14
CDR3aa: CSASSSSGMSLQFF
CDR3nt: TGCAGTGCTAGTTCGTCTAGCGGGATGTCGTTGCAGTTCTTC

d_gene: .
v_gene: TRBV6-5
abundance: once
j_gene: TRBJ1-2
len: 11
CDR3aa: CASSSGYGYTF
CDR3nt: TGTGCCAGCAGTTCGGGGTATGGCTACACCTTC

d_gene: .
v_gene: TRBV7-3
abundance: .
j_gene: TRBJ2-1
len: 18
CDR3aa: CASSPQVTSLDSYNEQFF
CDR3nt: TGTGCCAGCAGCCCCCAGGTCACTAGCTTGGACTCCTACAATGAGCAGTTCTTC

d_gene: .
v_gene: TRBV19
abundance: once
j_gene: TRBJ1-2
len: 15
CDR3aa: CASSPDSLGNYGYTF
CDR3nt: TGTGCCAGTAGTCCCGACAGCCTAGGCAACTATGGCTACACCTTC

d_gene: TRBD1
v_gene: TRBV7-9
abundance: .
j_gene: TRBJ1-1
len: 15
CDR3aa: CASSYWDRGNTEAFF
CDR3nt: TGTGCCAGCAGCTACTGGGACAGGGGGAACACTGAAGCTTTCTTT

d_gene: .
v_gene: TRBV3-1/TRBV3-2
abundance: few
j_gene: TRBJ1-2
len: 14
CDR3aa: CASSQDNRNYGYTF
CDR3nt: TGTGCCAGCAGCCAAGATAACAGAAACTATGGCTACACCTTC

d_gene: .
v_gene: TRBV10-2
abundance: .
j_gene: TRBJ2-7
len: 13
CDR3aa: CASSESGRYEQYF
CDR3nt: TGCGCCAGCAGTGAGTCCGGGAGATACGAGCAGTACTTC

d_gene: .
v_gene: TRBV7-3
abundance: .
j_gene: TRBJ2-3
len: 14
CDR3aa: CASSIDRERDTQYF
CDR3nt: TGTGCCAGCAGCATTGACCGGGAGAGAGATACGCAGTATTTT